Listed here is a single T cell receptor (beta chain). Germline CDR1 reads LGHDT; CDR2 reads YNNKEL (reference sequence). The CDR3 covers 13 residues. Trimming left V 4 bases short and J 7 bases short, with 13 bases between. RNA transcripts yielded amplified TCR beta CDR3 regions. Primed by the HTBI set, a first-round RT-PCR was run on the TCR CDR3. In TCRdb, the multiplex PCR reads were re-called with MiXCR into one record per CDR3 protein. The table lists nearly 600,000 distinct CDR3 sequences, about 15% of them singletons. Patients were excluded because of uncontrolled infection, other autoimmune disease, pregnancy or lactation. The data are from a study of T cells in Graves' hyperthyroidism and ophthalmopathy.

The TCR originated in a young woman with Graves' hyperthyroidism that later progressed to Graves' ophthalmopathy. This chain uses TRBV3-1 with TRBJ1-2, with unresolved D. The sample comprised blood. CDR3 residues: CASSPGSVRGYTF. In DNA, the CDR3 is TGTGCCAGCAGCCCGGGGTCTGTGCGTGGCTACACCTTC.